The 29 T cell receptor beta chains below all came from one sample that was sequenced in a study of CD8+CD57+ T cells in acquired aplastic anemia. Researchers used genomic DNA as the template to profile TCR beta VDJ and CDR3. TCRdb reanalysed the reads using MiXCR and keeps one entry per CDR3 protein. In the table there are around 120,000 distinct CDR3 sequences, less than 50% of which are singletons. It was patients with CD8+CD57+ cell expansion by flow cytometry who were chosen for sequencing. Sequencing was done on a sample of sorted CD4+, CD8+, or CD8+CD57+ T cells (not recorded which) from PBMCs. The receptors shown here come from a human donor with aplastic anemia.

This clonotype was seen repeatedly, ten times or more. The chain recombines TRBV7-2 with TRBJ2-7; no definite D call. Germline assignment: CDR1 SGHTA and CDR2 FQGNSA. The CDR3 runs 14 residues. V gave up 5 bases and J gave up 0 bases, with 11 bases separating them. CDR3 loop: CASSQRVSSYEQYF. DNA for the CDR3: TGTGCCAGCAGCCAACGGGTTAGCTCCTACGAGCAGTACTTC.

This clonotype was observed at least ten times. V is TRBV6-5 and J is TRBJ1-5, with 7 bases that match TRBD1. Germline V gene data show CDR1 as MNHEY and CDR2 as SVGAGI. The CDR3 sequence is 12 residues long. Unmatched junction bases numbered 2, after V lost 10 bases and J lost 2 bases. For the CDR3, the DNA is TGTGCCATAGGGACAGGCAATCAGCCCCAGCATTTT. It codes for CAIGTGNQPQHF.

The V call is TRBV24-1, the J call TRBJ1-2; 12 nucleotides match TRBD1. The CDR3 consists of 18 residues. V dropped 3 bases and J dropped 9; count of bases not matched to a gene: 16. Germline lookup yields CDR1 KGHDR and CDR2 SFDVKD. This chain's CDR3 is CATSDTKGTGGPPESYTF. CDR3 DNA: TGTGCCACCAGTGATACCAAGGGGACAGGGGGCCCTCCGGAGAGCTACACCTTC.

The sample holds many counts of this clonotype. The gene calls are TRBV20-1 and TRBJ1-1; D remains unclear. The CDR3 has 14 residues. Germline V lookup: CDR1 DFQATT, CDR2 SNEGSKA (reference sequence). Trimming shortened V by 0 bases and J by 1 base, and 9 bases separated the two germline ends. CDR3 sequence: CSARETGRNTEAFF. In nucleotides, the CDR3 is TGCAGTGCTAGAGAAACGGGGAGGAACACTGAAGCTTTCTTT.

With respect to this clonotype: A much larger clone differs from this one at a single base, so this may be a read error. The chain has TRBV5-1 and TRBJ1-1, with 7 bases fitting TRBD1. The CDR3 is 12 amino acids. Germline CDR1 SGHRS, CDR2 YFSETQ. The trim removed 8 bases at V and 6 bases at J, leaving 7 bases unmatched. CDR3 DNA sequence: TGCGCCAGTCAGGGGGATCGGGCTGAAGCTTTCTTT. Its protein product is CASQGDRAEAFF.

In regard to this clonotype: A much larger clone sits a single nucleotide away, making a read error possible. The genes are TRBV20-1 and TRBJ1-4; TRBD1 might be the D (5 bases). Trimming cost V 3 bases and J 4 bases, with 18 bases left between them. The CDR3 is 16 residues long. CDR1 DFQATT and CDR2 SNEGSKA come from the germline V gene (reference sequence). The DNA of the CDR3 is TGCAGTGCTAGTAGAGGCGGGGCGAGACTTAATGAAAAACTGTTTTTT. It specifies CSASRGGARLNEKLFF.

This clonotype came up many times. The chain couples TRBV5-5 to TRBJ1-6; perhaps TRBD1 as D (6 bases). Looked up from germline, CDR1 is SGHKS and CDR2 is YYEKEE (reference sequence). This CDR3 has 15 residues. V gave up 6 bases and J gave up 8 bases, with 18 bases separating them. The CDR3 here is CASTLRGGSDSPLHF. CDR3 nucleotides: TGTGCCAGCACCCTTCGAGGGGGTTCAGATTCACCCCTCCACTTT. The variable domain in full, with the rest retrieved from reference TRBV5-5 and TRBJ1-6, is DAGVTQSPTHLIKTRGQQVTLRCSPISGHKSVSWYQQVLGQGPQFIFQYYEKEERGRGNFPDRFSARQFPNYSSELNVNALLLGDSALYLCASTLRGGSDSPLHFGNGTRLTVT.

This clonotype was found many times. The rearrangement uses TRBV6-1 and TRBJ2-5; no definite D call. CDR3 length equals 15 residues. Germline CDR1 is MNHNS and CDR2 is SASEGT. V was trimmed by 7 bases and J by 1 base, leaving 16 bases between them. The CDR3, as DNA: TGTGCCAGCATGGAAAGGGCGGCGGCCCAAGAGACCCAGTACTTC. Translating gives CASMERAAAQETQYF.

This clonotype has ten or more counts. V gene TRBV19 combines with J gene TRBJ1-4, with TRBD1 as a possible D gene (6 bases). The CDR3 sequence is 13 residues long. The V gene lost 11 bases and the J gene lost 7 bases, with 17 bases spanning the gap. Per germline, CDR1 LNHDA and CDR2 SQIVND (reference sequence). The chain's CDR3 is CAAHGGAREKLFF. CDR3 nucleotide sequence: TGTGCCGCCCACGGGGGGGCTCGTGAAAAACTGTTTTTT.

J is TRBJ1-2 and V is TRBV19; D not resolved. The CDR3 loop spans 15 amino acids. Trimming pared 1 base from V and 4 bases from J, leaving 13 bases between. CDR1 is LNHDA, CDR2 SQIVND, per germline (reference sequence). The CDR3 DNA is TGTGCCAGTAGTATAGCCCCGGGTAGGCGCTATGGCTACACCTTC. Translated, it gives CASSIAPGRRYGYTF.

The chain is built from TRBV18 and TRBJ2-1, with a tentative D call TRBD2 (6 bases). The CDR3 loop spans 14 amino acids. Germline V CDR1 and CDR2: KGHSH, LQKENI. With 3 bases removed from V and 9 bases from J, the gap between germline ends came to 15 bases. CDR3 sequence: CASSPEGGVGEQFF. CDR3 coding DNA: TGTGCCAGCTCACCGGAGGGTGGCGTCGGTGAGCAGTTCTTC.

The table lists this clonotype with many counts. The CDR3 reads CASSLLGRPNYGYTF. The CDR3 DNA is TGTGCCAGCAGCCTACTGGGACGCCCTAACTATGGCTACACCTTC. V and J are TRBV11-2 and TRBJ1-2, with D possibly being TRBD1 (5 bases). CDR3 length: 15 residues. Trimming cost V 5 bases and J 0 bases, with 13 bases left between them. Germline loops: CDR1 SGHAT, CDR2 FQNNGV.

This clonotype has a count of ten or more. The chain recombines TRBV2 with TRBJ2-5; D possibly uses TRBD1 or TRBD2 (5 bases each). This CDR3 is 13 amino acids long. Trimming cost V 6 bases and J 5 bases, with 13 bases left between them. Germline V gives CDR1 SNHLY, CDR2 FYNNEI. The CDR3 spells CASRRQRVETQYF. The DNA of the CDR3 is TGTGCCAGCAGAAGACAGAGGGTTGAGACCCAGTACTTC.

This clonotype was seen ten or more times. The chain couples TRBV10-2 to TRBJ2-5; D is perhaps TRBD2 (6 bases). V was pared by 5 bases and J by 4 bases, with 8 bases between. CDR1 and CDR2 (germline): WSHSY, SAAADI. CDR3 length: 12 residues. CDR3: CASSQGGETQYF. The CDR3, as DNA: TGCGCCAGCAGTCAGGGAGGAGAGACCCAGTACTTC.

This clonotype was recorded at least ten times. The chain has TRBV20-1 and TRBJ1-1, with D perhaps matching TRBD1 (5 bases). Germline V gives CDR1 DFQATT, CDR2 SNEGSKA (reference sequence). Trimming took off 3 bases at V and 4 bases at J, with 9 bases between the two ends. The CDR3 runs to 12 residues. The CDR3 DNA is TGCAGTGCTAGGGGCGGGGGCACTGAAGCTTTCTTT. Translating gives CSARGGGTEAFF.

The chain couples TRBV2 to TRBJ1-2; 8 bases match TRBD1. This CDR3 spans 14 amino acids. In germline, CDR1 is SNHLY, CDR2 FYNNEI. J lost 4 bases, V lost 7 bases, and 8 bases had no gene match. The CDR3 reads CASIMGQAAYGYTF. Here the CDR3 DNA reads TGTGCCAGCATTATGGGACAGGCCGCCTATGGCTACACCTTC.

This clonotype was detected ten times or more. V and J are TRBV6-1 and TRBJ1-2; 8 bases line up with TRBD1. The CDR3 spans 14 residues. The ends lost 2 bases at V and 11 bases at J; junction bases unmatched: 10. Germline V gene sequence: CDR1 MNHNS, CDR2 SASEGT. The CDR3 is CASSESPGGNRYTF. The CDR3 DNA follows: TGTGCCAGCAGTGAAAGCCCAGGGGGCAATCGGTACACCTTC.

This clonotype has ten or more counts. V gene TRBV4-1 combines with J gene TRBJ1-2; D is ambiguous. Germline V gene lookup returns CDR1 MGHRA and CDR2 YSYEKL. The CDR3 spans 14 residues. Between the trimmed V and J ends, which lost 0 bases and 8 bases, there was a span of 13 bases. In nucleotides, the CDR3 is TGCGCCAGCAGCCAAGATTCCGGAGACGAAGGCTACACCTTC. This sequence encodes CASSQDSGDEGYTF.

V is TRBV4-2 and J is TRBJ2-7; 7 positions match TRBD2. The CDR3 totals 19 residues. The J segment lost 2 bases and the V segment lost 2 bases, leaving 18 bases of the junction unmatched. Looked up from germline, CDR1 is LGHNA and CDR2 is YNFKEQ. The CDR3 nucleotides are TGTGCCAGCAGCCAACGCGAGAGGGGCCTAGCGGAAGACGCCTACGAGCAGTACTTC. Amino acid sequence: CASSQRERGLAEDAYEQYF.

In its sample, this clonotype was seen a few times. The V gene is TRBV24-1, the J gene TRBJ1-2; 7 bases are a match to TRBD1. V was pared by 2 bases and J by 7 bases, with 0 bases of the junction left unmatched. Germline V gene sequence: CDR1 KGHDR, CDR2 SFDVKD. This CDR3 contains 12 residues. The CDR3 spells CATSDYRGGYTF. CDR3 sequence (DNA): TGTGCCACCAGTGATTACAGGGGTGGCTACACCTTC.

This clonotype has only a few counts. A much larger clone differs by one base, so this may be a read error. The genes are TRBV20-1 and TRBJ1-1; 7 bases are shared with TRBD1. V shed 5 bases and J 0 bases; nucleotides not matched to a gene: 9. The CDR3 has 15 amino acids. Germline CDR1 and CDR2: DFQATT and SNEGSKA (reference sequence). The CDR3 is CSAPRQGNVNTEAFF. CDR3 bases: TGCAGTGCTCCGCGACAGGGAAACGTGAACACTGAAGCTTTCTTT.

The sample holds a few counts of this clonotype. With a much larger clone just one base away, this may be a read error. The genes are TRBV2 and TRBJ1-5; 7 bases are a match to TRBD1. This CDR3 has 16 residues. V was pared by 8 bases and J by 4 bases, with 14 bases of the junction left unmatched. Germline V gene lookup returns CDR1 SNHLY and CDR2 FYNNEI. Here the CDR3 DNA reads TGTGCCAGCGGTGCTTTGAGGGACAGTGAGAATCAGCCCCAGCATTTT. This gives the protein CASGALRDSENQPQHF.

This clonotype was recorded a few times. The chain has TRBV28 and TRBJ2-7, with 7 nucleotides matching TRBD1. J gave up 3 bases and V 10 bases, and 9 bases lay outside the gene matches. Germline CDR1 is MDHEN and CDR2 is SYDVKM. The CDR3 spans 13 residues. The CDR3 bases are TGTGCCACCAATAGACAGGGATACTACGAGCAGTACTTC. Translated: CATNRQGYYEQYF.

Remarks on this clonotype: This may arise from a read error, as a much more abundant clone is one base away. DNA of the CDR3: TGTGCCAGCAGGCGGGGGGATCTTCACAATGAGCAGTTCTTC. Protein sequence: CASRRGDLHNEQFF. J is TRBJ2-1 and V is TRBV12-3 or TRBV12-4; 8 positions agree with TRBD2. The CDR3 runs to 14 residues. J gave up 5 bases and V 6 bases, and 6 bases lay outside the gene matches.

This clonotype occurred many times. The V gene is TRBV4-3, the J gene TRBJ1-2; D ambiguous. This CDR3 has 15 amino acids. Trimming shortened V by 0 bases and J by 4 bases, and 12 bases separated the two germline ends. In germline, CDR1 is LGHNA, CDR2 YSLEER. DNA for the CDR3: TGCGCCAGCAGCCAAGAATTGGCAGTCGTCTATGGCTACACCTTC. Its translation is CASSQELAVVYGYTF.

V gene TRBV5-1 combines with J gene TRBJ2-5, with 11 bases lining up with TRBD1. Germline V lookup: CDR1 SGHRS, CDR2 YFSETQ. CDR3 length equals 15 residues. Trimming cost V 3 bases and J 4 bases; bases outside gene matches: 5. The CDR3 DNA follows: TGCGCCAGCAGCTCAGGGACAGGGGGGGCAGAGACCCAGTACTTC. Its protein is CASSSGTGGAETQYF.

On this clonotype itself: A much larger clone differs from this one at a single base, so this may be a read error. This chain links TRBV19 with TRBJ2-2; D is perhaps TRBD1 or TRBD2 (5 bases each). The CDR3 sequence is 15 residues long. V was trimmed by 9 bases and J by 5 bases, leaving 19 bases between them. Germline CDR1 LNHDA, CDR2 SQIVND (reference sequence). CDR3 coding DNA: TGTGCCAGCCGGGGCCGTGCTCCAGGTACCGGGGAGCTGTTTTTT. Its translation is CASRGRAPGTGELFF.

The table lists this clonotype with many counts. V and J are TRBV5-1 and TRBJ2-7; D call uncertain. From germline, CDR1 is SGHRS and CDR2 YFSETQ. V gave up 5 bases and J gave up 3 bases, with 18 bases separating them. The CDR3 totals 15 residues. CDR3 sequence reads: CASSYNTATGYEQYF. For the CDR3, the DNA is TGCGCCAGCAGTTACAACACGGCCACCGGCTACGAGCAGTACTTC.

This chain links TRBV12-3 or TRBV12-4 with TRBJ2-1, with 8 bases lining up with TRBD2. The V gene end was trimmed by 6 bases and the J gene end by 9 bases; junction bases not matched to a gene: 13. The CDR3 is 15 residues long. CDR3 residues: CASRRNSGVNAEQFF. The CDR3 DNA reads as TGTGCCAGCAGACGGAATAGCGGGGTGAATGCTGAGCAGTTCTTC.